This TCR beta chain was captured in a study of human T cells and chemical hapten exposure. Turning to the study itself: Patients were mainly female, each with alopecia areata, totalis or universalis.

What the library attached to individual cDNA molecules were unique molecular identifiers. TCRdb processed the RACE reads anew with MiXCR; each CDR3 protein has one entry. This table has some 100,000 distinct CDR3 sequences, roughly a tenth appearing once. About this clonotype: What it binds is not known.

Trimming removed 5 bases from V and 8 bases from J, with 12 bases in between. CDR1 MDHEN and CDR2 SYDVKM come from the germline V gene. The CDR3 consists of 12 residues. Regarding the study as a whole: Alopecia affecting every donor means their immune response may not match healthy people's.

Time point meaning: patch test 2, 6 weeks after DPC sensitization. Specified treatment: therapeutic diphenylcyclopropenone sensitization with weekly scalp DPC. The source is a woman in her thirties or forties with alopecia areata. Some clones in this sample may be carry-over from other donors' samples. The rearrangement links TRBV28 to TRBJ1-1; no clear D gene. Source: whole blood, taken in connection with sensitization to the hapten diphenylcyclopropenone (DPC). The CDR3 nucleotides are TGTGCCAGCAGTCCGCCTAGGATAGAAGCTTTCTTT. This gives the protein CASSPPRIEAFF.